What follows describes a single T cell receptor beta chain. The sample originates from a study of blood T cell repertoires in COVID-19. About the study: Sites in the United States, Italy and Spain provided acute and convalescent COVID-19 samples. Sources were T cells, B-cell-depleted T cells, or PBMCs; the material itself was cDNA or gDNA.

Per germline, CDR1 LNHDA and CDR2 SQIVND (reference sequence). The V and J ends lost 7 bases and 4 bases respectively, with 23 bases between them. This CDR3 has 17 amino acids. Authors' processing steps: Amplified reference gene primers provided the basis for estimating nucleated cell counts. Only in-frame clones appear in the TCRdb table, and some are missing; sequencing was by immunoSEQ multiplex PCR. From that table come the V and J calls and clone size; the DNA was used to work out D and trimming. The profile covers roughly 220,000 clones, with 85% appearing a single time and around 2.9% taken by the ten largest.

The clonotype comes from a man between 50 and 59 years old who had recovered from COVID-19. The V and J genes are TRBV19 and TRBJ2-1; D perhaps matches TRBD1 (5 bases). Sequencing used peripheral blood. The CDR3 DNA sequence: TGTGCCAGTAACAAGGGGCTAGAACTTCCAACGTACAATGAGCAGTTCTTC. It specifies CASNKGLELPTYNEQFF.